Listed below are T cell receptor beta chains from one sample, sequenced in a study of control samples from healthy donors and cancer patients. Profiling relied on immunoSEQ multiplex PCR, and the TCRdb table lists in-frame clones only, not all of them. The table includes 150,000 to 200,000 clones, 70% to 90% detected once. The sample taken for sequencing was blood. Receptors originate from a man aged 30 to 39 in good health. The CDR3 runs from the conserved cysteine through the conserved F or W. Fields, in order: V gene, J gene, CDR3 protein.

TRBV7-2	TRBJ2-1	CASSFRWGEQFF
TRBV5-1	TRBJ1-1	CASSLVGQAEAFF
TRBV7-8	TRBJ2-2	CATHSNRVIVDTGELFF
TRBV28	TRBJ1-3	CARTTRTVTSGNTIYF
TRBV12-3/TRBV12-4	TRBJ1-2	CASRPRGQGYTF
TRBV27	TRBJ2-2	CASTSQTGELFF
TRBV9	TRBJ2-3	CASSVLAGDITDTQYF
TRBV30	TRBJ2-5	CAWNRANRETQYF
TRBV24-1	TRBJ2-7	CATSDSSSGAYEQYF
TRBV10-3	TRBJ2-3	CAIRVTSTDTQYF
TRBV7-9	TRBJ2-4	CASSLVGGGSRDIQYF
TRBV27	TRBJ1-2	CASSSNPGQGRRNYGYTF
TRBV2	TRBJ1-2	CASSEYSGPKGGYTF
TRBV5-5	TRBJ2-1	CASSLRGGLEQFF
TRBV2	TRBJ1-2	CASTYQGTVDGYTF
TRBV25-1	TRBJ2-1	CASSGLAGGPSQQFF
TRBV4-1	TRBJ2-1	CASSLVAGVYNEQFF
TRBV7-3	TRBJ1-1	CASSLDRDRTEAFF
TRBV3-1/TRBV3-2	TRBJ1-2	CASSPRTGIHGYTF
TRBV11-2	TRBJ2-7	CASTDRTTYSYEQYF
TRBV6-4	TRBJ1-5	CASRLLSRGPSNQPQHF
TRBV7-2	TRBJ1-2	CASSLQGQGLIYGYTF
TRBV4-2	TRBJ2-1	CASSRTGGGELSSYNEQFF
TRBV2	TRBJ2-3	CASRRSSSGVTDTQYF
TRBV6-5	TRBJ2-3	CASSYEGQGKYTQYF
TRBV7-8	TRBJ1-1	CASSLQAGGMNTEAFF